A selection of T cell receptor beta chains follows, all from one sample in a study of blood T cell repertoires in COVID-19. The table came from immunoSEQ multiplex PCR; TCRdb's copy has only in-frame clones and leaves some out. The sample lists around 38,000 clones, 70% to 90% occurring once. The sequencing sample was made of peripheral blood. The receptors stem from a man aged 55 to 69 with COVID-19, enrolled during active disease. CDR3s include the opening cysteine and the closing phenylalanine or tryptophan. A D gene is named only where the DNA matches it firmly. Clone size is shown for a subset of rows, as once, few, many or a class of expanded clone.

CDR3 DNA: TGCGCCAGCAGTGAGCGGGAGGCCGGGGAGCTGTTTTTT; CDR3 protein: CASSEREAGELFF; J gene: TRBJ2-2; D gene: TRBD2; V gene: TRBV10-1; clone size: -
CDR3 DNA: TGTGCCAGCAGCTTAATGGGACTAGCGGCTAAAGATACGCAGTATTTT; CDR3 protein: CASSLMGLAAKDTQYF; J gene: TRBJ2-3; D gene: TRBD2; V gene: TRBV11-3; clone size: -
CDR3 DNA: TGTGCCAGCAGCTCAACCTTACGGGTATCCTACAATGAGCAGTTCTTC; CDR3 protein: CASSSTLRVSYNEQFF; J gene: TRBJ2-1; D gene: -; V gene: TRBV7-9; clone size: -
CDR3 DNA: TGTGCCAGCAGCCAAGATATCCCCCGGTATGAGCAGTTCTTC; CDR3 protein: CASSQDIPRYEQFF; J gene: TRBJ2-1; D gene: -; V gene: TRBV3-1/TRBV3-2; clone size: -
CDR3 DNA: TGCGCCAGCAGCCCTCGGGACAATGCGCCTGGGGCCAACGTCCTGACTTTC; CDR3 protein: CASSPRDNAPGANVLTF; J gene: TRBJ2-6; D gene: -; V gene: TRBV5-1; clone size: -
CDR3 DNA: TGTGCCTCCCAGGGGACCACCTACGAGCAGTACTTC; CDR3 protein: CASQGTTYEQYF; J gene: TRBJ2-7; D gene: -; V gene: TRBV24-1; clone size: -
CDR3 DNA: TGTGCCAGTAGTTTTGGGGAGGCGGCTGAAGCTTTCTTT; CDR3 protein: CASSFGEAAEAFF; J gene: TRBJ1-1; D gene: -; V gene: TRBV19; clone size: few
CDR3 DNA: TGTGCCAGCAGCCGCCAGGGGGATGAGCAGTTCTTC; CDR3 protein: CASSRQGDEQFF; J gene: TRBJ2-1; D gene: TRBD1; V gene: TRBV11-3; clone size: -
CDR3 DNA: TGTGCCAGCAGCTTAGGGGGAGGCTTTGATACGCAGTATTTT; CDR3 protein: CASSLGGGFDTQYF; J gene: TRBJ2-3; D gene: -; V gene: TRBV7-9; clone size: -
CDR3 DNA: TGTGCCAGCAGCCTCTGGACAGGGGCGAGTACTGAAGCTTTCTTT; CDR3 protein: CASSLWTGASTEAFF; J gene: TRBJ1-1; D gene: TRBD1; V gene: TRBV9; clone size: -
CDR3 DNA: TGTGCCAGCAGCGTAGAGCCTGCTACCTACGAGCAGTACTTC; CDR3 protein: CASSVEPATYEQYF; J gene: TRBJ2-7; D gene: -; V gene: TRBV9; clone size: -
CDR3 DNA: TGTGCCAGCAGCTCTAAAGAGACCCAGTACTTC; CDR3 protein: CASSSKETQYF; J gene: TRBJ2-5; D gene: -; V gene: TRBV7-9; clone size: -
CDR3 DNA: TGTGCCAGCAGCTTAAGCGACCAGAACACTGAAGCTTTCTTT; CDR3 protein: CASSLSDQNTEAFF; J gene: TRBJ1-1; D gene: -; V gene: TRBV11-2; clone size: -
CDR3 DNA: TGTGCCAGCAGCTTAGCCCCTGGCCCCAGCGGGCCGAGAAATGAGCAGTTCTTC; CDR3 protein: CASSLAPGPSGPRNEQFF; J gene: TRBJ2-1; D gene: -; V gene: TRBV7-9; clone size: -
CDR3 DNA: TGTGCTAGTGGAGGACAGACGTATAATTCACCCCTCCACTTT; CDR3 protein: CASGGQTYNSPLHF; J gene: TRBJ1-6; D gene: -; V gene: TRBV12-5; clone size: -
CDR3 DNA: TGTGCCAGTAGTACCCTAGGGCGGGAGGTGGACGAGCAGTACTTC; CDR3 protein: CASSTLGREVDEQYF; J gene: TRBJ2-7; D gene: TRBD2; V gene: TRBV19; clone size: -
CDR3 DNA: TGTGCCAGCAGTGCACAGGGACCGGCTGAAAAACTGTTTTTT; CDR3 protein: CASSAQGPAEKLFF; J gene: TRBJ1-4; D gene: -; V gene: TRBV5-8; clone size: -
CDR3 DNA: TGTGCCAGCAGTCCTCCCGGGACTAGCGGGAGGACGACGCAGTATTTT; CDR3 protein: CASSPPGTSGRTTQYF; J gene: TRBJ2-3; D gene: TRBD2; V gene: TRBV7-9; clone size: -
CDR3 DNA: TGTGCCAGCAGCTTACGGACTAGCGGGGAGTTCTCTGGGGCCAACGTCCTGACTTTC; CDR3 protein: CASSLRTSGEFSGANVLTF; J gene: TRBJ2-6; D gene: TRBD2; V gene: TRBV7-6; clone size: few
CDR3 DNA: TGTGCCAGCATAAAAACAGGGGATATGAACTATGGCTACACCTTC; CDR3 protein: CASIKTGDMNYGYTF; J gene: TRBJ1-2; D gene: TRBD1; V gene: TRBV6-6; clone size: -
CDR3 DNA: TGCAGCACCGATACAAATGACAGGGCGAACTATGGCTACACCTTC; CDR3 protein: CSTDTNDRANYGYTF; J gene: TRBJ1-2; D gene: TRBD1; V gene: TRBV29-1; clone size: -
CDR3 DNA: TGTGCCAGCAGCTTACGGACAGGGATGTCCGCTGGGGAGCTGTTTTTT; CDR3 protein: CASSLRTGMSAGELFF; J gene: TRBJ2-2; D gene: TRBD1; V gene: TRBV7-2; clone size: -
CDR3 DNA: TGTGCCAGCAGCTCCGGGACAGGGACGTTTGTGAACACTGAAGCTTTCTTT; CDR3 protein: CASSSGTGTFVNTEAFF; J gene: TRBJ1-1; D gene: TRBD1; V gene: TRBV11-2; clone size: few
CDR3 DNA: TGTGCCAGTAGTATCTCGCCGGCCAGGGGGTATTCACCCCTCCACTTT; CDR3 protein: CASSISPARGYSPLHF; J gene: TRBJ1-6; D gene: TRBD1; V gene: TRBV19; clone size: -
CDR3 DNA: TGTGCCAGCAGCTTCATCCTAGCAACAGATACGCAGTATTTT; CDR3 protein: CASSFILATDTQYF; J gene: TRBJ2-3; D gene: -; V gene: TRBV7-2; clone size: -
CDR3 DNA: TGTGCCAGCAGCGATAAGACAGGGCCTGAGGAAAAACTGTTTTTT; CDR3 protein: CASSDKTGPEEKLFF; J gene: TRBJ1-4; D gene: -; V gene: TRBV21-1; clone size: -
CDR3 DNA: TGTGCCACCAGTGATCCCCAAGCGGGAGAGGGAGAGACCCAGTACTTC; CDR3 protein: CATSDPQAGEGETQYF; J gene: TRBJ2-5; D gene: TRBD2; V gene: TRBV24-1; clone size: -
CDR3 DNA: TGTGCCATCAGTGAAATGTTACTAGCGGCTAGCACAGATACGCAGTATTTT; CDR3 protein: CAISEMLLAASTDTQYF; J gene: TRBJ2-3; D gene: TRBD2; V gene: TRBV10-3; clone size: -
CDR3 DNA: TGTGCCAGCAGCTTAGGGCCAGCGGGAGAAGGGGAGACCCAGTACTTC; CDR3 protein: CASSLGPAGEGETQYF; J gene: TRBJ2-5; D gene: TRBD2; V gene: TRBV7-2; clone size: few
CDR3 DNA: TGCAGCGTTCAACAGGGATCAGCAGGCACTGAAGCTTTCTTT; CDR3 protein: CSVQQGSAGTEAFF; J gene: TRBJ1-1; D gene: -; V gene: TRBV29-1; clone size: once
CDR3 DNA: TGTGCCAGCAGTTACTCCGGCGGCGGCACAGATACGCAGTATTTT; CDR3 protein: CASSYSGGGTDTQYF; J gene: TRBJ2-3; D gene: -; V gene: TRBV6-5; clone size: -
CDR3 DNA: TGCGCCAGCAGCCTTGACCGGGACAGGGGTGGAAAACTGTTTTTT; CDR3 protein: CASSLDRDRGGKLFF; J gene: TRBJ1-4; D gene: TRBD1; V gene: TRBV5-1; clone size: -
CDR3 DNA: TGCGCCAGCAGCTCCGTAGCGGGAGGATCAGATACGCAGTATTTT; CDR3 protein: CASSSVAGGSDTQYF; J gene: TRBJ2-3; D gene: TRBD2; V gene: TRBV5-1; clone size: -
CDR3 DNA: TGTGCCAGCAGCTCCCGACGGGACTCGCCCCAGCATTTT; CDR3 protein: CASSSRRDSPQHF; J gene: TRBJ1-5; D gene: -; V gene: TRBV14; clone size: -
CDR3 DNA: TGTGCCAGCAGTTCGCCCGACAGGGTTTGGGGCTACACCTTC; CDR3 protein: CASSSPDRVWGYTF; J gene: TRBJ1-2; D gene: TRBD1; V gene: TRBV28; clone size: -
CDR3 DNA: TGTGCCAGCAGCTTAGTTCCAGGGGCCTCCTACGAGCAGTACTTC; CDR3 protein: CASSLVPGASYEQYF; J gene: TRBJ2-7; D gene: -; V gene: TRBV7-2; clone size: -
CDR3 DNA: TGTGCCAGCAGTTACACAGTTAGCTCCTACAATGAGCAGTTCTTC; CDR3 protein: CASSYTVSSYNEQFF; J gene: TRBJ2-1; D gene: -; V gene: TRBV6-5; clone size: -
CDR3 DNA: TGTGCCAGCAGCCAAGGCGGGGGGAATGAAGCTTTCTTT; CDR3 protein: CASSQGGGNEAFF; J gene: TRBJ1-1; D gene: -; V gene: TRBV14; clone size: -
CDR3 DNA: TGTGCCAGCAGCCAAGATCCGAGACTAGCGGGTTACAATGAGCAGTTCTTC; CDR3 protein: CASSQDPRLAGYNEQFF; J gene: TRBJ2-1; D gene: TRBD2; V gene: TRBV14; clone size: -
CDR3 DNA: TGTGCCAGCAGCTCCTTGCAGGGGGTATATGGCTACACCTTC; CDR3 protein: CASSSLQGVYGYTF; J gene: TRBJ1-2; D gene: TRBD1; V gene: TRBV7-2; clone size: -
CDR3 DNA: TGTGCCAGCAGCTTAGAGCTAGCGGCGGCCTACGAGCAGTACTTC; CDR3 protein: CASSLELAAAYEQYF; J gene: TRBJ2-7; D gene: TRBD2; V gene: TRBV11-2; clone size: -
CDR3 DNA: TGCGCCAGCAGTGAAGCAGGTGGCGGGGAGCTGTTTTTT; CDR3 protein: CASSEAGGGELFF; J gene: TRBJ2-2; D gene: -; V gene: TRBV10-1; clone size: -
CDR3 DNA: TGTGCCAGCAGCCATAAGGGAGTAAGGGGGCAAGGTGGCTACACCTTC; CDR3 protein: CASSHKGVRGQGGYTF; J gene: TRBJ1-2; D gene: TRBD1; V gene: TRBV3-1/TRBV3-2; clone size: -
CDR3 DNA: TGCCGCGTGGGGGGGGCCGGGTCGCACTCTGGGGCCAACGTCCTGACTTTC; CDR3 protein: CRVGGAGSHSGANVLTF; J gene: TRBJ2-6; D gene: -; V gene: TRBV29-1; clone size: -
CDR3 DNA: TGTGCCAGCAGCCTGGCAGTGGACTATGGCTACACCTTC; CDR3 protein: CASSLAVDYGYTF; J gene: TRBJ1-2; D gene: -; V gene: TRBV3-1/TRBV3-2; clone size: -
CDR3 DNA: TGTGCCAGCAGCCTCACAGGGGGCAATGGCTACACCTTC; CDR3 protein: CASSLTGGNGYTF; J gene: TRBJ1-2; D gene: TRBD1; V gene: TRBV9; clone size: -
CDR3 DNA: TGTGCCACCAGTGACACGACACGGTTGGCCGGGGAGCTGTTTTTT; CDR3 protein: CATSDTTRLAGELFF; J gene: TRBJ2-2; D gene: -; V gene: TRBV24-1; clone size: -
CDR3 DNA: TGTGCCAGCAGCTTAAGTTACAGGGAGGGAGAGACCCAGTACTTC; CDR3 protein: CASSLSYREGETQYF; J gene: TRBJ2-5; D gene: -; V gene: TRBV11-3; clone size: -
CDR3 DNA: TGTGCCAGCAGCCCCGTCCCAGGACAGCCCCAGCATTTT; CDR3 protein: CASSPVPGQPQHF; J gene: TRBJ1-5; D gene: -; V gene: TRBV2; clone size: -
CDR3 DNA: TGTGCCAGTAGTACAACTCGACAGGGGACCAATGGCTACACCTTC; CDR3 protein: CASSTTRQGTNGYTF; J gene: TRBJ1-2; D gene: TRBD1; V gene: TRBV19; clone size: -
CDR3 DNA: TGTGCCAGCCTCGGGGAGGAGAGCTACGAGCAGTACTTC; CDR3 protein: CASLGEESYEQYF; J gene: TRBJ2-7; D gene: -; V gene: TRBV2; clone size: -
CDR3 DNA: TGCAGTGCTGCGACTGAAGAGCAGTTCTTC; CDR3 protein: CSAATEEQFF; J gene: TRBJ2-1; D gene: -; V gene: TRBV20-1; clone size: -
CDR3 DNA: TGTGCCAGCAGCGGTACAGACGGTAATTCACCCCTCCACTTT; CDR3 protein: CASSGTDGNSPLHF; J gene: TRBJ1-6; D gene: -; V gene: TRBV11-1; clone size: few
CDR3 DNA: TGTGCCAGTGGGGCAGGGGAGGAAAAACTGTTTTTT; CDR3 protein: CASGAGEEKLFF; J gene: TRBJ1-4; D gene: -; V gene: TRBV28; clone size: -
CDR3 DNA: TGTGACCTCACAGGGGGCATTTATGGCTACACCTTC; CDR3 protein: CDLTGGIYGYTF; J gene: TRBJ1-2; D gene: TRBD1; V gene: TRBV6-5; clone size: -
CDR3 DNA: TGTGCCAGTAGTCCAAACCGGGACAGGGGGCCAGATACGCAGTATTTT; CDR3 protein: CASSPNRDRGPDTQYF; J gene: TRBJ2-3; D gene: TRBD1; V gene: TRBV19; clone size: -
CDR3 DNA: TGCGCCAGCGCCCAGGGGACCCTGGAGCAGTACTTC; CDR3 protein: CASAQGTLEQYF; J gene: TRBJ2-7; D gene: -; V gene: TRBV10-2; clone size: -
CDR3 DNA: TGCGCCAGCAGCTTGGCCGGGACCTTAACACAGGGGAGCACTGAAGCTTTCTTT; CDR3 protein: CASSLAGTLTQGSTEAFF; J gene: TRBJ1-1; D gene: TRBD1; V gene: TRBV5-1; clone size: -
CDR3 DNA: TGTGCCAGCAGCACAAATACAGGGGGCGAAAAACTGTTTTTT; CDR3 protein: CASSTNTGGEKLFF; J gene: TRBJ1-4; D gene: TRBD1; V gene: TRBV5-4; clone size: -